A single sample is the source of the 6 T cell receptor beta chains below, sequenced in a study of cytomegalovirus exposure and HLA in healthy donors. In the PCR, 60 Vbeta and 13 Jbeta primers were used. TCRdb's copy holds only in-frame clones and misses some; the assay was immunoSEQ multiplex PCR. The data contain under 200,000 clones, 80% of them singletons. Sequencing was carried out using PBMCs. These receptors came from a woman between 45 and 65 years old in good health and CMV-seropositive.

The J gene is TRBJ2-5, the V gene TRBV5-1; D perhaps matches TRBD2 (5 bases). Germline CDR1 SGHRS, CDR2 YFSETQ. CDR3 size: 15 residues. The V end was cut by 0 bases, the J end by 2 bases, with 11 bases between. The CDR3 protein is CASSLERGLQETQYF. The CDR3 region has the DNA TGCGCCAGCAGCTTGGAACGGGGTCTTCAAGAGACCCAGTACTTC.

V and J are TRBV18 and TRBJ1-4; D perhaps matches TRBD1 (5 bases). CDR1 KGHSH and CDR2 LQKENI come from the germline V gene. With 3 bases removed from V and 7 bases from J, the gap between germline ends came to 18 bases. This CDR3 has 16 amino acids. CDR3 sequence: CASSPASVGLGEKLFF. The CDR3 region has the DNA TGTGCCAGCTCACCGGCTTCGGTGGGACTTGGTGAAAAACTGTTTTTT.

The CDR3 region has the DNA TGTGCCAGCAGCGTACAGACAGGCTATAATGAAAAACTGTTTTTT. Translation gives CASSVQTGYNEKLFF. This chain links TRBV9 with TRBJ1-4; D is possibly TRBD1 (6 bases). CDR1 and CDR2 from the germline V gene are SGDLS and YYNGEE. Trimming removed 1 base from V and 4 bases from J, with 11 bases in between. The CDR3 is 15 amino acids.

The DNA of the CDR3 is TGTGCCAGCAGTGAAAACAGGTACTCTGGGGCCAACGTCCTGACTTTC. It specifies CASSENRYSGANVLTF. The rearrangement links TRBV6-1 to TRBJ2-6, with D possibly matching TRBD1 (5 bases). Germline CDR1 is MNHNS and CDR2 is SASEGT. The CDR3 has 16 amino acids. V lost 2 bases, J lost 0 bases, and 8 bases lay in between.

J is TRBJ1-2 and V is TRBV11-2; 8 bases line up with TRBD1. The V and J ends lost 0 bases and 8 bases, in that order; junction bases with no gene match: 14. CDR1 SGHAT and CDR2 FQNNGV come from the germline V gene. This CDR3 spans 17 amino acids. CDR3 coding DNA: TGTGCCAGCAGCTTAGATCTCAACCAGGACAGGGTACGAGGCTACACCTTC. It translates to CASSLDLNQDRVRGYTF.

V usage is TRBV13 and J usage is TRBJ1-2, with TRBD1 identical over 9 bases. Trimming at V came to 5 bases and at J to 7 bases, leaving 8 bases not matched to a gene. CDR3 size: 14 residues. Germline V gene lookup returns CDR1 PRHDT and CDR2 FYEKMQ (reference sequence). CDR3: CASSNPGQGLGYTF. The CDR3 coding sequence is TGTGCCAGCAGCAACCCGGGACAGGGACTTGGCTACACCTTC.